One and the same sample provided the 13 T cell receptor beta chains below, sequenced in a study of blood T cell repertoires in COVID-19. This table comes from immunoSEQ multiplex PCR, and its TCRdb copy is limited to in-frame clones, with some not included. Of about 190,000 clones listed, around 89% are singletons. Material: peripheral blood. All receptors derive from a man aged 45-65 years with acute or convalescent COVID-19.

This clone was counted only a few times. V and J are TRBV27 and TRBJ1-6, with D possibly TRBD1 on 6 matching bases. The germline V gene has CDR1 MNHEY and CDR2 SMNVEV (reference sequence). Trimming removed 1 base at V and 0 bases at J, with 16 bases between. CDR3 size: 19 residues. CDR3 in amino acids: CASSLLRRGRSSYNSPLHF. CDR3 nucleotides: TGTGCCAGCAGTTTATTACGGCGGGGGCGAAGCTCCTATAATTCACCCCTCCACTTT.

The rearrangement links TRBV6-2 or TRBV6-3 to TRBJ2-7; 9 positions agree with TRBD1. With V trimmed by 6 bases and J by 4 bases, 7 bases remained unmatched. The CDR3 is made up of 14 amino acids. CDR1 is MNHEY, CDR2 SVGEGT, per germline. The CDR3 spells CASSPGTGKYEQYF. CDR3 sequence (DNA): TGTGCCAGCAGCCCCGGGACAGGGAAATACGAGCAGTACTTC.

In this sample, this clone turned up a few times. This sample also contains other DNA sequences that code for the same CDR3. V is TRBV3-1 (or the pseudogene TRBV3-2) and J is TRBJ2-6, with D unresolved. CDR3 length: 15 residues. With 0 bases removed from V and 1 base from J, the gap between germline ends came to 4 bases. Germline-derived CDR1 and CDR2 are LGHDT and YNNKEL (reference sequence). CDR3 nucleotide sequence: TGTGCCAGCAGCCAAGATTTATCTGGGGCCAACGTCCTGACTTTC. Protein: CASSQDLSGANVLTF.

V is TRBV21-1 and J is TRBJ2-2; the D call in the table, TRBD2, was not verified against the DNA. TRBV21-1 is a pseudogene segment. The CDR3 is 17 amino acids. The CDR3 reads CASSGRLAGGNTGELFF. CDR3 coding DNA: TGTGCCAGCAGCGGCCGACTAGCGGGAGGGAACACCGGGGAGCTGTTTTTT.

The chain combines TRBV4-3 with TRBJ1-6; unclear D gene. The CDR3 contains 15 residues. V gave up 0 bases and J gave up 7 bases, with 10 bases separating them. The germline gives CDR1 LGHNA, CDR2 YSLEER. The CDR3: CASSQDRGPNSPLHF. In DNA form, the CDR3 reads TGCGCCAGCAGCCAAGATCGGGGTCCAAATTCACCCCTCCACTTT.

The rearrangement uses TRBV28 and TRBJ2-1; 8 bases fit TRBD2. Germline V gene lookup returns CDR1 MDHEN and CDR2 SYDVKM. The J segment lost 0 bases and the V segment lost 5 bases, leaving 9 bases of the junction unmatched. The length of the CDR3 is 17 residues. The CDR3 coding sequence is TGTGCCAGCAGTACCCCTAGCGGGCAGAGCTCCTACAATGAGCAGTTCTTC. This gives the protein CASSTPSGQSSYNEQFF. The full variable domain, its missing parts supplied by reference TRBV28 and TRBJ2-1, is DVKVTQSSRYLVKRTGEKVFLECVQDMDHENMFWYRQDPGLGLRLIYFSYDVKMKEKGDIPEGYSVSREKKERFSLILESASTNQTSMYLCASSTPSGQSSYNEQFFGPGTRLTVL.

This clone was observed once. The V gene is TRBV28, the J gene TRBJ1-2; possibly TRBD1 for D (5 bases). Looked up from germline, CDR1 is MDHEN and CDR2 is SYDVKM. CDR3 length: 16 residues. The V gene lost 3 bases and the J gene lost 0 bases, with 14 bases spanning the gap. In nucleotides, the CDR3 is TGTGCCAGCAGTTTTCTTCAGGGCCGAGCTAACTATGGCTACACCTTC. Translation gives CASSFLQGRANYGYTF.

This chain links TRBV6-2 or TRBV6-3 with TRBJ1-1, with D uncertain. CDR1 is MNHEY and CDR2 is SVGEGT in the germline V gene. The CDR3 totals 15 residues. Trimming took off 2 bases at V and 1 base at J, with 11 bases between the two ends. The CDR3 DNA is TGTGCCAGCAGTTACGAGTCGGCAGGGAACACTGAAGCTTTCTTT. It codes for CASSYESAGNTEAFF.

V is TRBV10-1 and J is TRBJ2-6, with 9 nucleotides matching TRBD1. The CDR3 totals 15 residues. V shed 6 bases and J 4 bases; nucleotides not matched to a gene: 4. Germline V lookup: CDR1 WNHNN, CDR2 SYGVQD (reference sequence). The CDR3 DNA sequence: TGCGCCAGCAGCGGACAGGGGCCGGGGGCCAACGTCCTGACTTTC. The encoded protein is CASSGQGPGANVLTF.

The chain employs TRBV7-2 and TRBJ2-2, with a possible D match to TRBD2 (6 bases). Trimming left V 3 bases short and J 2 bases short, with 16 bases between. Looked up from germline, CDR1 is SGHTA and CDR2 is FQGNSA. CDR3 length equals 17 residues. CDR3 in amino acids: CASSFRVGGDNTGELFF. In DNA, the CDR3 is TGTGCCAGCAGCTTTAGGGTTGGCGGGGACAACACCGGGGAGCTGTTTTTT.

V usage is TRBV4-1 and J usage is TRBJ2-7; tentatively, D is TRBD1 (7 bases). Between the trimmed V and J ends, which lost 0 bases and 3 bases, there was a span of 18 bases. Germline V gives CDR1 MGHRA, CDR2 YSYEKL. The CDR3 is made up of 17 amino acids. The DNA of the CDR3 is TGCGCCAGCAGCCAAGAGACAGGGAGGCTGACTATCTACGAGCAGTACGTC. Amino acid sequence: CASSQETGRLTIYEQYV.

This chain connects TRBV7-2 to TRBJ1-5; TRBD1 matches 8 bases. Germline V CDR1 and CDR2: SGHTA, FQGNSA. The CDR3 totals 14 residues. The ends lost 3 bases at V and 7 bases at J; junction bases unmatched: 5. The CDR3 here is CASSLKTGDQPQHF. CDR3 DNA: TGTGCCAGCAGCTTGAAGACAGGGGACCAGCCCCAGCATTTT. The variable domain in full, completed from reference TRBV7-2 and TRBJ1-5, reads GAGVSQSPSNKVTEKGKDVELRCDPISGHTALYWYRQSLGQGLEFLIYFQGNSAPDKSGLPSDRFSAERTGGSVSTLTIQRTQQEDSAVYLCASSLKTGDQPQHFGDGTRLSIL.

The rearrangement uses TRBV5-4 and TRBJ2-2; a weak D match, TRBD1 (6 bases). V lost 4 bases, J lost 4 bases, and 8 bases lay in between. Per germline, CDR1 SGHNT and CDR2 YYREEE (reference sequence). The CDR3 is 13 amino acids. The CDR3 spells CASSKTGTGELFF. In DNA, the CDR3 is TGTGCCAGCAGCAAGACAGGCACCGGGGAGCTGTTTTTT.